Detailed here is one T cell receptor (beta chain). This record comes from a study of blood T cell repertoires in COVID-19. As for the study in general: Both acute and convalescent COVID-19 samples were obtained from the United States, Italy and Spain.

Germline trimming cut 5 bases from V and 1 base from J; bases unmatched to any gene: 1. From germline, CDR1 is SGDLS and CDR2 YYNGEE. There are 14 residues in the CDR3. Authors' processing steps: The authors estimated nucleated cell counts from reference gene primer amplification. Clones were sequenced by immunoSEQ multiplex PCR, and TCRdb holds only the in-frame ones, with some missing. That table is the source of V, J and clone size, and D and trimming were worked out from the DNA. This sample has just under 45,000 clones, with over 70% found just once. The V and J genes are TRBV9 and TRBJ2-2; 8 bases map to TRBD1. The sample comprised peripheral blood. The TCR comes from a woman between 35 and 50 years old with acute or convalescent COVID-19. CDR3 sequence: CASRGQVNTGELFF. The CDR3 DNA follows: TGTGCCAGCAGGGGACAGGTGAACACCGGGGAGCTGTTTTTT.